A selection of T cell receptor beta chains follows, all from one sample in a study of T cells in Graves' hyperthyroidism and ophthalmopathy. TCRdb reanalysed the multiplex PCR reads using MiXCR and keeps one entry per CDR3 protein. Of hundreds of thousands of distinct CDR3 sequences in the sample, roughly 24% are singletons; the top ten hold 11%. The sample consisted of blood. The receptors here all came from a woman aged 30 to 39 with Graves' ophthalmopathy. The conserved cysteine and the conserved F or W are not part of the CDR3 here. The order of the fields is clone size, J gene, V gene, CDR3 length, CDR3 protein. Size tells how often a clone was seen (once, few, many) or the class of an expanded clone, and some rows leave it out.

clone_size: many; j_call: TRBJ2-5; v_call: TRBV6-1; cdr3_length: 12; cdr3_aa: ASSVLQGMGTQY
clone_size: many; j_call: TRBJ2-5; v_call: TRBV6-1; cdr3_length: 13; cdr3_aa: ASSRRRDNQETQY
clone_size: many; j_call: TRBJ2-2; v_call: TRBV7-2; cdr3_length: 13; cdr3_aa: ASSPQGRGGRELF
clone_size: few; j_call: TRBJ2-7; v_call: TRBV6-1; cdr3_length: 9; cdr3_aa: ASVGGYEQY
clone_size: many; j_call: TRBJ1-2; v_call: TRBV2; cdr3_length: 12; cdr3_aa: ASSEVEGPYGYT
clone_size: .; j_call: TRBJ1-2; v_call: TRBV28; cdr3_length: 6; cdr3_aa: AVEGYT
clone_size: few; j_call: TRBJ2-2; v_call: TRBV9; cdr3_length: 11; cdr3_aa: ASRGPATGELF
clone_size: many; j_call: TRBJ2-5; v_call: TRBV15; cdr3_length: 12; cdr3_aa: VTSREAAWETQY
clone_size: many; j_call: TRBJ2-7; v_call: TRBV20-1; cdr3_length: 11; cdr3_aa: SGPPTGSYEQY
clone_size: many; j_call: TRBJ2-5; v_call: TRBV9; cdr3_length: 13; cdr3_aa: ASSSRTGKQETQY
clone_size: .; j_call: TRBJ2-2; v_call: TRBV12-3/TRBV12-4; cdr3_length: 12; cdr3_aa: ASSPKPNTGELF
clone_size: many; j_call: TRBJ2-7; v_call: TRBV6-2/TRBV6-3; cdr3_length: 14; cdr3_aa: ASSYLTPGKIYEQY
clone_size: .; j_call: TRBJ1-1; v_call: TRBV27; cdr3_length: 10; cdr3_aa: ASSVQGAEAF
clone_size: few; j_call: TRBJ2-2; v_call: TRBV3-1; cdr3_length: 12; cdr3_aa: ASRRRGITGELF
clone_size: .; j_call: TRBJ1-1; v_call: TRBV20-1; cdr3_length: 11; cdr3_aa: SADILQNTEAF
clone_size: many; j_call: TRBJ1-1; v_call: TRBV2; cdr3_length: 13; cdr3_aa: ASKSQGRLNTEAF
clone_size: many; j_call: TRBJ2-6; v_call: TRBV5-5; cdr3_length: 14; cdr3_aa: ASSLGGGPGANVLT